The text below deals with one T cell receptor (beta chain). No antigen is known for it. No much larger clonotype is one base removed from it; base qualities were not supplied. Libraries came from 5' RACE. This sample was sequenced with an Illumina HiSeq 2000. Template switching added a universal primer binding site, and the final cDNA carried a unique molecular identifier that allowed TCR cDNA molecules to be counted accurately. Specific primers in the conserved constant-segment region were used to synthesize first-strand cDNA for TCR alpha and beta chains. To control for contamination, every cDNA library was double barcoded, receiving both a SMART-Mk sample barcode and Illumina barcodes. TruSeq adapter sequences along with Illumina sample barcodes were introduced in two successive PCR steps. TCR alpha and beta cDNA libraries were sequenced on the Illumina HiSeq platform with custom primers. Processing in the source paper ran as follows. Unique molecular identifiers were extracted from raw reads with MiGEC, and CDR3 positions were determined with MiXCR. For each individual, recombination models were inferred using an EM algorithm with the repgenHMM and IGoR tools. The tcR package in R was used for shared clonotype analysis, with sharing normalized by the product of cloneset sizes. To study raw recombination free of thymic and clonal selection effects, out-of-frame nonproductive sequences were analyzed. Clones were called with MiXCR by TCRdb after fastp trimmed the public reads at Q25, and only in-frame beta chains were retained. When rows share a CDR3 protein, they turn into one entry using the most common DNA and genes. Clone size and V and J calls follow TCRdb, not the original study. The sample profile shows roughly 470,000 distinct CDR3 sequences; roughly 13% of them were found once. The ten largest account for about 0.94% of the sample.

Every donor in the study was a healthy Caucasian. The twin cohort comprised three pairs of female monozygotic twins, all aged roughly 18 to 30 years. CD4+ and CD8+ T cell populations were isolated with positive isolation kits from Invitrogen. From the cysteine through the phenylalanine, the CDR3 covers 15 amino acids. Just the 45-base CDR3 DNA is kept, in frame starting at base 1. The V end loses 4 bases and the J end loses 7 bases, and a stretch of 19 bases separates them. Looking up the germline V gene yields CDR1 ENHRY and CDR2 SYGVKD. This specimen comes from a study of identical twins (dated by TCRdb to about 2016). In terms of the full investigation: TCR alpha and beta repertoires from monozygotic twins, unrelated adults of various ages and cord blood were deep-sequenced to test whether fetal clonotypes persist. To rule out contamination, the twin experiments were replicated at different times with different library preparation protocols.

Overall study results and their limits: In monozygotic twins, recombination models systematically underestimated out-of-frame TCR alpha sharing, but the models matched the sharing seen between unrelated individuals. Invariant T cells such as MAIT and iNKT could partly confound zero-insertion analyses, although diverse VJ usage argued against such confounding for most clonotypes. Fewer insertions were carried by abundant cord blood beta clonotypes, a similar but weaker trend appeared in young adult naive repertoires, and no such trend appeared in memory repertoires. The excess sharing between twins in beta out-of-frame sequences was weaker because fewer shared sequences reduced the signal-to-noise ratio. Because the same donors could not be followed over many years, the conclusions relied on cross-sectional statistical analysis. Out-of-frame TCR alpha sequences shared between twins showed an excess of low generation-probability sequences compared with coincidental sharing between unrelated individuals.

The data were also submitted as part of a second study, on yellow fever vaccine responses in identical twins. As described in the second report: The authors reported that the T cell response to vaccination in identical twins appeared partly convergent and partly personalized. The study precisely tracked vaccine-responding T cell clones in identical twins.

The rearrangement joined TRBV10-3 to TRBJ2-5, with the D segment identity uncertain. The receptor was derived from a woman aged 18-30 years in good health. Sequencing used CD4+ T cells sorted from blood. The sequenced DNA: TGTGCCATCAGTGGAGGTGGGCGGCAAGGCGGGACCCAGTACTTC. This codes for CAISGGGRQGGTQYF.